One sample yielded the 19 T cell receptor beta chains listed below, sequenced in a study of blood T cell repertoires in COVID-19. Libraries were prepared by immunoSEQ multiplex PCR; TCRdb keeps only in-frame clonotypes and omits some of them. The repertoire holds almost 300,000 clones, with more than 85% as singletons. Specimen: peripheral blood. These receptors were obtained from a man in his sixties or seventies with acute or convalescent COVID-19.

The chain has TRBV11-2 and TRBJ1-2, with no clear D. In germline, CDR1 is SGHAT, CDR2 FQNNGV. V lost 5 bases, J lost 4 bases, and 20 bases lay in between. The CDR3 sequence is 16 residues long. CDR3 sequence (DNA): TGTGCCAGCAGCCCTCGCGTCGACCCCTCGGGCTATGGCTACACCTTC. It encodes CASSPRVDPSGYGYTF.

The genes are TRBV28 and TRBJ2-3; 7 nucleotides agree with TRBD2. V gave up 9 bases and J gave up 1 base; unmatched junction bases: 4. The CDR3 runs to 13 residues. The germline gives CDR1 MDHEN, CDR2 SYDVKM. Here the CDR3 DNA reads TGTGCCAGTAAACGGGGGGGCACAGATACGCAGTATTTT. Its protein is CASKRGGTDTQYF.

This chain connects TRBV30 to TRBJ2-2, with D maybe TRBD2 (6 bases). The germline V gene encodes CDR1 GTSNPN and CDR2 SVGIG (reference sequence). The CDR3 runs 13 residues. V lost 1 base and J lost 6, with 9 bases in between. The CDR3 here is CAWSGGEAGELFF. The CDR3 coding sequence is TGTGCCTGGAGTGGGGGGGAGGCCGGGGAGCTGTTTTTT.

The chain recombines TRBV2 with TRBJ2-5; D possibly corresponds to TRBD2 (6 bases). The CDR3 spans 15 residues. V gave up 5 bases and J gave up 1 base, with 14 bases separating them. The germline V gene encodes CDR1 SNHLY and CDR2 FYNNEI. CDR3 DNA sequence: TGTGCCAGCAGTCTTACTTGGGACTCCCAAGAGACCCAGTACTTC. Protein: CASSLTWDSQETQYF.

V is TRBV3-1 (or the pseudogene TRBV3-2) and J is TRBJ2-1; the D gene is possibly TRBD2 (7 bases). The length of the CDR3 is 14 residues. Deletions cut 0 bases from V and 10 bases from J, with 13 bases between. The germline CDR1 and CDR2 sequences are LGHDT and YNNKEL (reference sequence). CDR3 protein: CASSQDARGGEQFF. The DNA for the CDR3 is TGTGCCAGCAGCCAAGATGCTAGGGGGGGCGAGCAGTTCTTC.

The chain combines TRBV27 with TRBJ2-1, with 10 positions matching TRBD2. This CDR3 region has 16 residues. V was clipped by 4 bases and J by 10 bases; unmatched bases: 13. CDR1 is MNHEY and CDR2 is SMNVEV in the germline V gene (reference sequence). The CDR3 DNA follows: TGTGCCAGCAGTTCTCCTAGCGGGGGACCACAGGGGGAGCAGTTCTTC. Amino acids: CASSSPSGGPQGEQFF.

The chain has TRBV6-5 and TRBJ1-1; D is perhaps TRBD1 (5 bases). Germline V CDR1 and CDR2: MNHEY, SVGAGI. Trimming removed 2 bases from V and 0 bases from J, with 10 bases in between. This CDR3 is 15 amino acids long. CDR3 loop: CASSYGAGLNTEAFF. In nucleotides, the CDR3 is TGTGCCAGCAGTTACGGGGCAGGATTGAACACTGAAGCTTTCTTT.

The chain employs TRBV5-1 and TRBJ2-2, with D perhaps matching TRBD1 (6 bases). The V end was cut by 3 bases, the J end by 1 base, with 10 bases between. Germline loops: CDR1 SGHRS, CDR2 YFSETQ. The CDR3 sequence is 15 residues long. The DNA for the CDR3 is TGCGCCAGCAGCTCCGGACAGATGAACACCGGGGAGCTGTTTTTT. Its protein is CASSSGQMNTGELFF.

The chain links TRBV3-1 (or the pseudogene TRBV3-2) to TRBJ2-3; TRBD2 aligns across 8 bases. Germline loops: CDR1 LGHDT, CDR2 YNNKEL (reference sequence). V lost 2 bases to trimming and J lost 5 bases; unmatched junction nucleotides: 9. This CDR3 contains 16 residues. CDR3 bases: TGTGCCAGCAGCCAACTCACCGGGGGGGCCTTAGATACGCAGTATTTT. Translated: CASSQLTGGALDTQYF.

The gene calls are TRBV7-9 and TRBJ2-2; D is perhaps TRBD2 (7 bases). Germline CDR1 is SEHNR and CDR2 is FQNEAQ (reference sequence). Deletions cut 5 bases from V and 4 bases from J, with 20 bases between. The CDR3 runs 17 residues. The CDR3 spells CASSPLISGGGTGELFF. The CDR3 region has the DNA TGTGCCAGCAGCCCCCTGATATCGGGGGGCGGCACCGGGGAGCTGTTTTTT.

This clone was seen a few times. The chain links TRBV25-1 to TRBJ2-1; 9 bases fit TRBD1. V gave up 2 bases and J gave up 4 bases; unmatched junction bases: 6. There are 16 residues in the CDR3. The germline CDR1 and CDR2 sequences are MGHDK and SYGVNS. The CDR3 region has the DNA TGTGCCAGCAGTGAACAACAGGGGGCGCGATACAATGAGCAGTTCTTC. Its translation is CASSEQQGARYNEQFF.

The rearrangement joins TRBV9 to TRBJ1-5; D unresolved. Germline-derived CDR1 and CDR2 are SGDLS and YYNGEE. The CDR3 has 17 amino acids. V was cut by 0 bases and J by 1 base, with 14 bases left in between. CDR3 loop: CASSVEGRSESNQPQHF. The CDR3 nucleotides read TGTGCCAGCAGCGTAGAAGGCCGGAGCGAGAGCAATCAGCCCCAGCATTTT.

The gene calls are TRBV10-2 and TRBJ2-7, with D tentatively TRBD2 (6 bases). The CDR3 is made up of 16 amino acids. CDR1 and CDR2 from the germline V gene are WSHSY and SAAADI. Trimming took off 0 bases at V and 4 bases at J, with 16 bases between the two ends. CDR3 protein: CASSESGIGGRYEQYF. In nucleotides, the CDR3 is TGCGCCAGCAGTGAGTCGGGCATTGGAGGGAGGTACGAGCAGTACTTC.

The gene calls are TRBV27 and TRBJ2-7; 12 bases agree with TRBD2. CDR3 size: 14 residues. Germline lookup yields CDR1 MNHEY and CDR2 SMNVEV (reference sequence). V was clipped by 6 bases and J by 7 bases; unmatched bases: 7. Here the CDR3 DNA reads TGTGCCAGCAGCCTAGCGGGAGGGCGAGGAGAGCAGTACTTC. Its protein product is CASSLAGGRGEQYF.

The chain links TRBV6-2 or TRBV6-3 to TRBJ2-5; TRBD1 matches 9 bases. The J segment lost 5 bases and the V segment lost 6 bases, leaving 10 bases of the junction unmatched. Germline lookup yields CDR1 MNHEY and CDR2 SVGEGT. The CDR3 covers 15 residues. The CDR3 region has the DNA TGTGCCAGCAGCCTTCCGGGACAGGGTGCGGAGACCCAGTACTTC. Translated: CASSLPGQGAETQYF.

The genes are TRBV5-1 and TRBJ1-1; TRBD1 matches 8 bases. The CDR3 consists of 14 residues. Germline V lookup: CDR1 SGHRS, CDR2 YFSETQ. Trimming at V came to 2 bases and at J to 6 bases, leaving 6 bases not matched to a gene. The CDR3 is CASSFQGQVAEAFF. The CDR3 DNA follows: TGCGCCAGCAGCTTCCAGGGACAGGTGGCTGAAGCTTTCTTT.

The CDR3, as DNA: TGTGCCAGCAGCTTAGATACAGGGGGGACTGAAGCTTTCTTT. Its protein is CASSLDTGGTEAFF. The chain carries TRBV5-4 and TRBJ1-1; 8 bases fit TRBD1. V lost 2 bases to trimming and J lost 5 bases; unmatched junction nucleotides: 5. The germline gives CDR1 SGHNT, CDR2 YYREEE (reference sequence). The CDR3 is 14 residues long. The whole variable domain, filled in from reference TRBV5-4 and TRBJ1-1, reads ETGVTQSPTHLIKTRGQQVTLRCSSQSGHNTVSWYQQALGQGPQFIFQYYREEENGRGNFPPRFSGLQFPNYSSELNVNALELDDSALYLCASSLDTGGTEAFFGQGTRLTVV.

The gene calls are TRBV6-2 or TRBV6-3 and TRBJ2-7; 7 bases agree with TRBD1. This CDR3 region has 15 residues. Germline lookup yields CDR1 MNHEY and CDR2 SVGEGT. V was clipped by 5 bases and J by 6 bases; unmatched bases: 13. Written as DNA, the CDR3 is TGTGCCAGCAGTACCTGGACAGGTCCATTGGGCGAGCAGTACTTC. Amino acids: CASSTWTGPLGEQYF.

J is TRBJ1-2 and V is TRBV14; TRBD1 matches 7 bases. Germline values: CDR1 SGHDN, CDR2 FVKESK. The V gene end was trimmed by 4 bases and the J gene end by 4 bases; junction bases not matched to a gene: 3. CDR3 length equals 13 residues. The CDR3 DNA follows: TGTGCCAGCAGCCTCGACAGGGTCTATGGCTACACCTTC. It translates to CASSLDRVYGYTF.